Listed below are T cell receptor beta chains from one sample, sequenced in a study of metastatic and nonmetastatic thyroid tumors. Through MiXCR, TCRdb re-clonotyped the PCR reads. Here the sample spans tens of thousands of clones, about 18% being singletons. Material: blood. The receptors stem from a male donor with papillary thyroid cancer or a benign thyroid nodule (not recorded which). Some clones in this sample may be carry-over from other donors' samples. Each CDR3 is given with its conserved first and last residue. The order of the fields is V gene, J gene, clone size, D gene, CDR3 DNA, CDR3 protein. D genes are given only for firm matches. Some rows have no size entry. The others give once, few or many, or a class for an expanded clone.

TRBV28	TRBJ2-7	few	TRBD1	TGTGCCAGCACCCTACAGGGGAACTCCTACGAGCAGTACTTC	CASTLQGNSYEQYF
TRBV19	TRBJ1-1	many	TRBD1	TGTGCCAGTAGTAAACAGGGGGCTGGCGGGAACACTGAAGCTTTCTTT	CASSKQGAGGNTEAFF
TRBV6-1	TRBJ2-1	medium-sized	TRBD2	TGTGCCAGCAGTGAGGAGGCTAGCGGGGGCAATGAGCAGTTCTTC	CASSEEASGGNEQFF
TRBV20-1	TRBJ2-3	.	.	TGCAGTGCTCCTCCGGTACGGGGAAGGTATACGCAGTATTTT	CSAPPVRGRYTQYF
TRBV7-9	TRBJ2-7	many	.	TGTGCCAGCAGCTTGGACAGACCTCCCCACGAGCAGTACTTC	CASSLDRPPHEQYF
TRBV5-5	TRBJ2-5	many	.	TGTGCCAGCAGCTTGCAGTACCAAGAGACCCAGTACTTC	CASSLQYQETQYF
TRBV18	TRBJ2-1	many	.	TGTGCCAGCTCACCAACACCAGGGCGGGACAATGAGCAGTTCTTC	CASSPTPGRDNEQFF
TRBV12-3/TRBV12-4	TRBJ2-1	many	TRBD2	TGTGCCAGCAGTTTAGGTAGCGGGAGAATGGGTGAGCAGTTCTTC	CASSLGSGRMGEQFF
TRBV4-1	TRBJ2-7	once	.	TGCGCCAGCAGCCAAGATCGTACCAGATCCTACGAGCAGTACTTC	CASSQDRTRSYEQYF
TRBV20-1	TRBJ2-1	many	TRBD1	TGCAGTGCTAGAGATTTGGGGGACAGGGTCAACGGGCAGTTCTTC	CSARDLGDRVNGQFF
TRBV6-2/TRBV6-3	TRBJ1-2	few	.	TGTGCCAGCAGTTACTCTGGGAGGTACTATGGCTACACCTTC	CASSYSGRYYGYTF
TRBV6-1	TRBJ2-3	many	.	TGTGCCAGCAGTGAATTTCGGGGGGCCGGCACAGATACGCAGTATTTT	CASSEFRGAGTDTQYF
TRBV6-6	TRBJ2-7	medium-sized	.	TGTGCCAGCAGTTACGAGGACGCCTCCTCCTACGAGCAGTACTTC	CASSYEDASSYEQYF
TRBV27	TRBJ2-2	many	TRBD2	TGTGCCAGCCGACTAGCGGGAGTCGGGGAGCTGTTTTTT	CASRLAGVGELFF
TRBV28	TRBJ1-2	many	TRBD1	TGTGCCAGCAGTTCACAGGGACAGGGGGTTCGTGGCTACACCTTC	CASSSQGQGVRGYTF
TRBV5-1	TRBJ2-5	many	TRBD2	TGCGCCAGCAGCCCGACTAGCGGCCAAGAGACCCAGTACTTC	CASSPTSGQETQYF
TRBV4-1	TRBJ2-3	many	TRBD1	TGCGCCAGCAGCCTCACAGTCCCGACAGGGGGCCCTGCAGATACGCAGTATTTT	CASSLTVPTGGPADTQYF
TRBV6-1	TRBJ2-1	.	TRBD1	TGTGCCAGCATAAATGGACAGGGTCCCTCGGGTGATGAGCAGTTCTTC	CASINGQGPSGDEQFF
TRBV20-1	TRBJ2-2	many	TRBD2	TGCAGTGCTGGGGCGGGAGACTCCGGGGAGCTGTTTTTT	CSAGAGDSGELFF
TRBV6-2/TRBV6-3	TRBJ2-2	medium-sized	.	TGTGCCAGCAGGACCCCGGACAGAGACACCGGGGAGCTGTTTTTT	CASRTPDRDTGELFF
TRBV19	TRBJ1-3	medium-sized	TRBD1	TGTGCCAGTAGTGAACAGGGGCCTTCCTCTGGAAACACCATATATTTT	CASSEQGPSSGNTIYF
TRBV12-3/TRBV12-4	TRBJ2-1	.	.	TGTGCCAGCAGCCTATCTCCCTGTCCGCTAGTTGGGAATGAGCAGTTCTTC	CASSLSPCPLVGNEQFF
TRBV7-2	TRBJ1-1	many	.	TGTGCCAGCAGCGGAGGACAGAACACTGAAGCTTTCTTT	CASSGGQNTEAFF
TRBV19	TRBJ2-3	.	TRBD2	TGTGCCAGTAGTATGACTAGCGTCACAGATACGCAGTGTTTT	CASSMTSVTDTQCF
TRBV27	TRBJ1-5	many	.	TGTGCCAGCAGTTTCGCCCGCAATCAGCCCCAGCATTTT	CASSFARNQPQHF
TRBV20-1	TRBJ1-5	many	TRBD1	TGCAGTGCTAAACAGGGGACTCAGCCCCAGCATTTT	CSAKQGTQPQHF
TRBV24-1	TRBJ1-2	.	TRBD1	TGTGCCACCAGTGATTTAAGCCTGGGACAGGGCTTCTATGGCTACACCTTC	CATSDLSLGQGFYGYTF
TRBV24-1	TRBJ2-5	many	TRBD2	TGTGCCACGAACACGGGACTAGCGGGAGGCAGGGAGACCCAGTACTTC	CATNTGLAGGRETQYF
TRBV7-9	TRBJ1-4	many	TRBD1	TGTGCCAGCAGTGGGACAGGGGGGGATGCAACTAATGAAAAACTGTTTTTT	CASSGTGGDATNEKLFF
TRBV27	TRBJ1-5	few	TRBD1	TGTGCCAGCAGTTTCCACTCGACAGGGGGTAATCAGCCCCAGCATTTT	CASSFHSTGGNQPQHF
TRBV24-1	TRBJ2-1	medium-sized	TRBD2	TGTGCCACCAGTGATCCGGCGGGGGGCAAGCAGTTCTTC	CATSDPAGGKQFF
TRBV10-3	TRBJ2-1	many	.	TGTGCCATCAGCCAAGAGTCGGAGCAGTTCTTC	CAISQESEQFF
TRBV15	TRBJ2-5	many	.	TGTGCCACCAGCTCTGGACCGGGGGTAGCGTTCCAAGAGACCCAGTACTTC	CATSSGPGVAFQETQYF
TRBV10-2	TRBJ1-2	many	TRBD1	TGCGCCAGCAGTGAGAGGACAGGGGGCGCGAAAGGCTACACCTTC	CASSERTGGAKGYTF
TRBV5-1	TRBJ2-3	many	.	TGCGCCAGCAGCTTAGGGGGGGTGAGTTCGGCGGATACGCAGTATTTT	CASSLGGVSSADTQYF
TRBV7-9	TRBJ2-3	many	.	TGTGCCAGCAGCTCGCAACCCTGGGACTTCTCCACAGATACGCAGTATTTT	CASSSQPWDFSTDTQYF
TRBV12-3/TRBV12-4	TRBJ2-1	many	TRBD2	TGTGCCAGCAGTTTGAGTCTAGCGGGGTACAATGAGCAGTTCTTC	CASSLSLAGYNEQFF
TRBV20-1	TRBJ2-1	.	TRBD2	TGCAGTGCTAGAGATCGAGCGGGAGGGAACAATGAGCAGTTCTTC	CSARDRAGGNNEQFF
TRBV5-1	TRBJ2-3	many	TRBD1	TGCGCCAGCAGCTTGCGGCCCGGGACAGGGTTAGATACGCAGTATTTT	CASSLRPGTGLDTQYF
TRBV7-9	TRBJ2-1	.	.	TGTGCCAGCAGCAAGCGGACGAGGTCCTATGAGCAGTTCTTC	CASSKRTRSYEQFF
TRBV28	TRBJ1-3	.	.	TGTGCCAGCAGTCCGCAGGTGACCTCTGGAAACACCATATATTTT	CASSPQVTSGNTIYF
TRBV5-6	TRBJ1-3	many	.	TGTGCCAGCCACCCTGTGGCTGGAAACACCATATATTTT	CASHPVAGNTIYF
TRBV20-1	TRBJ2-2	.	TRBD2	TGCAGTGCTAGAGAAGGGACTAGCGGGGTGAAAACCGGGGAGCTGTTTTTT	CSAREGTSGVKTGELFF
TRBV5-1	TRBJ2-3	many	TRBD2	TGCGCCAGCAGAGTAGCGGGGCGAGATACGCAGTATTTT	CASRVAGRDTQYF
TRBV7-9	TRBJ2-2	many	.	TGTGCCAGCAGCTTAGAGACCTTGGGGGAGCTGTTTTTT	CASSLETLGELFF
TRBV19	TRBJ2-1	many	.	TGTGCCAGTACCCTTCAACTCCAATTTTTTGTTGATGAGCAGTTCTTC	CASTLQLQFFVDEQFF
TRBV11-2	TRBJ1-4	many	TRBD1	TGTGCCAGCAGCTCCTTCGATAGGGACAGGTTTAATGAAAAACTGTTTTTT	CASSSFDRDRFNEKLFF